These 26 T cell receptor beta chains came from one sample sequenced in a study of blood T cell repertoires in COVID-19 (dated by TCRdb to 2018 to 2021). Receptor amplification or capture employed the immunoSEQ multiplex PCR assay. TCRdb retrieved this table from immuneACCESS and kept in-frame rearrangements only. Not all clones are present; in checked studies, unresolved V genes account for under half, and no reason is known for the remainder. The sample table lists fewer than 200,000 clones, around 86% of them with a count of one. 6.5% to 8.5% of the sample goes to the ten largest clones. The sample taken for sequencing was peripheral blood. The receptors derive from a woman in her 70s with COVID-19, enrolled during active disease.

The chain links TRBV18 to TRBJ2-7, with a tentative D call TRBD2 (6 bases). The ends were cut back, 1 base at V and 4 bases at J, with 11 bases in the middle. This CDR3 region has 14 residues. Germline V gene sequence: CDR1 KGHSH, CDR2 LQKENI. CDR3 bases: TGTGCCAGCTCACCACAGGACGGGAGTTACGAGCAGTACTTC. Residues: CASSPQDGSYEQYF.

V and J are TRBV4-3 and TRBJ2-3; 8 positions agree with TRBD2. Trimming took 4 bases from V and 6 from J; bases not matched to a gene: 6. The CDR3 runs to 14 residues. Germline-derived CDR1 and CDR2 are LGHNA and YSLEER. The CDR3 loop reads CASSRAGVGDTQYF. The CDR3 DNA sequence: TGCGCCAGCAGCCGAGCGGGAGTCGGGGATACGCAGTATTTT.

The gene calls are TRBV19 and TRBJ2-7; 9 bases are shared with TRBD1. The germline CDR1 and CDR2 sequences are LNHDA and SQIVND (reference sequence). The CDR3 loop spans 14 amino acids. V was clipped by 5 bases and J by 4 bases; unmatched bases: 6. The chain's CDR3 is CASSVRDREYEQYF. The DNA for the CDR3 is TGTGCCAGTAGTGTCCGGGACAGGGAATACGAGCAGTACTTC.

This clone has just a few counts. The V and J genes are TRBV3-1 (or the pseudogene TRBV3-2) and TRBJ2-7, with D possibly being TRBD2 (5 bases). The CDR3 is made up of 14 amino acids. The germline V gene encodes CDR1 LGHDT and CDR2 YNNKEL (reference sequence). The V and J ends lost 0 bases and 6 bases respectively, with 12 bases between them. Here the CDR3 reads CASSQEPTSGEQYF. In nucleotides, the CDR3 is TGTGCCAGCAGCCAAGAACCTACTAGTGGCGAGCAGTACTTC.

This CDR3 is CASSMARGLGTYEQYF. CDR3 sequence (DNA): TGTGCCAGTAGTATGGCCAGGGGCCTGGGCACCTACGAGCAGTACTTC. The rearrangement uses TRBV19 and TRBJ2-7; tentative D call: TRBD1 (6 bases). The CDR3 runs to 16 residues. V lost 3 bases to trimming and J lost 2 bases, with 17 bases between them. Germline values: CDR1 LNHDA, CDR2 SQIVND (reference sequence).

This clone was seen a single time. The chain joins TRBV24-1 to TRBJ2-5, with TRBD2 identical over 7 bases. V lost 1 base and J lost 4; bases outside the gene matches: 5. The CDR3 is 15 amino acids. Germline CDR1 reads KGHDR; CDR2 reads SFDVKD. CDR3 amino acids: CATSDLGGRGETQYF. CDR3 in DNA: TGTGCCACCAGTGATTTAGGAGGGAGGGGAGAGACCCAGTACTTC.

This sequence joins TRBV5-1 and TRBJ2-5, with unresolved D. Germline assignment: CDR1 SGHRS and CDR2 YFSETQ. The CDR3 sequence is 12 residues long. V was shortened by 3 bases and J by 5 bases, with 8 bases between the two germline ends. CDR3 DNA: TGCGCCAGCAGCTCTACCCTGGAGACCCAGTACTTC. Translation: CASSSTLETQYF.

This clone was counted once. The CDR3 DNA reads as TGCAGTGCCTCGACTATATACGAGCAGTACTTC. Amino acid sequence: CSASTIYEQYF. The chain carries TRBV20-1 and TRBJ2-7, with D possibly being TRBD2 (5 bases). Per germline, CDR1 DFQATT and CDR2 SNEGSKA (reference sequence). The ends were cut back, 6 bases at V and 4 bases at J, with 10 bases in the middle. The CDR3 extends over 11 amino acids.

The V and J genes are TRBV3-1 (or the pseudogene TRBV3-2) and TRBJ1-1; 8 positions agree with TRBD1. This CDR3 comprises 13 residues. Trimming removed 3 bases from V and 5 bases from J; junction bases left unmatched: 2. From germline, CDR1 is LGHDT and CDR2 YNNKEL (reference sequence). The CDR3, as DNA: TGTGCCAGCAGCCACGACAGGGGAACTGAAGCTTTCTTT. It codes for CASSHDRGTEAFF.

The J gene is TRBJ1-6, the V gene TRBV5-1; TRBD1 aligns across 9 bases. Germline CDR1 and CDR2: SGHRS and YFSETQ. With 0 bases clipped from V and 5 bases from J, the junction kept 9 bases outside the gene matches. The CDR3 is made up of 18 amino acids. CDR3 coding DNA: TGCGCCAGCAGCTTGGCGACCTATGGACAGGGGAATAATTCACCCCTCCACTTT. This sequence encodes CASSLATYGQGNNSPLHF.

The J gene is TRBJ1-1, the V gene TRBV6-5; weak D call: TRBD1 (5 bases). From germline, CDR1 is MNHEY and CDR2 SVGAGI. The CDR3 covers 14 residues. Trimming pared 7 bases from V and 1 base from J, leaving 13 bases between. The CDR3 coding sequence is TGTGCCAGCACTCTGGGACTTACGAACACTGAAGCTTTCTTT. Protein product: CASTLGLTNTEAFF.

This chain links TRBV9 with TRBJ1-2; TRBD1 agrees at 9 bases. The J segment lost 4 bases and the V segment lost 1 base, leaving 8 bases of the junction unmatched. The CDR3 consists of 16 residues. Germline CDR1 reads SGDLS; CDR2 reads YYNGEE. CDR3 in DNA: TGTGCCAGCAGCGTATCCCCGGGACAGGGTGTCTATGGCTACACCTTC. This gives the protein CASSVSPGQGVYGYTF.

This clone has ten or more counts. The chain combines TRBV19 with TRBJ1-6, with 7 bases fitting TRBD1. V shed 7 bases, J shed 5 bases, and the junction held 8 bases outside the gene matches. Looked up from germline, CDR1 is LNHDA and CDR2 is SQIVND (reference sequence). CDR3 length: 15 residues. The CDR3 reads CASTPTGLNNSPLHF. The CDR3 bases are TGTGCCAGTACCCCGACAGGGTTGAATAATTCACCCCTCCACTTT.

This chain connects TRBV28 to TRBJ1-1, with D unclear. This CDR3 has 15 amino acids. In germline, CDR1 is MDHEN, CDR2 SYDVKM. The V end lost 7 bases, the J end lost 2 bases, and 17 bases lay between the germline ends. The CDR3 nucleotides read TGTGCCAGCAACGAACCCGTTCGGTTAAACACTGAAGCTTTCTTT. Protein product: CASNEPVRLNTEAFF.

There are a few counts of this clone. The rearrangement links TRBV18 to TRBJ2-7; 9 positions agree with TRBD2. Losses at the gene ends were 2 bases for V and 6 bases for J; bases not matched to a gene: 8. The CDR3 is 15 amino acids. Germline lookup yields CDR1 KGHSH and CDR2 LQKENI. As DNA, the CDR3 is TGTGCCAGCTCACCAATCCCTAGCGGGATAGCCGAGCAGTACTTC. Translation gives CASSPIPSGIAEQYF. The whole variable domain, filled in from reference TRBV18 and TRBJ2-7, reads NAGVMQNPRHLVRRRGQEARLRCSPMKGHSHVYWYRQLPEEGLKFMVYLQKENIIDESGMPKERFSAEFPKEGPSILRIQQVVRGDSAAYFCASSPIPSGIAEQYFGPGTRLTVT.

This chain uses TRBV10-2 with TRBJ2-7; 8 nucleotides agree with TRBD2. The CDR3 consists of 16 residues. Germline CDR1 reads WSHSY; CDR2 reads SAAADI. Trimming cost V 6 bases and J 5 bases; bases outside gene matches: 15. CDR3 sequence: CASSGKLAERRDEQYF. Here the CDR3 DNA reads TGCGCCAGCAGCGGCAAACTAGCGGAGAGGAGGGACGAGCAGTACTTC.

Notes on this clone: The same CDR3 also results from other DNA sequences found in this sample. This chain links TRBV5-4 with TRBJ2-7; 8 positions agree with TRBD2. V was pared by 3 bases and J by 0 bases, with 8 bases of the junction left unmatched. The CDR3 length is 16 residues. Germline CDR1 and CDR2: SGHNT and YYREEE (reference sequence). The CDR3 reads CASSSPGLAASYEQYF. CDR3 sequence (DNA): TGTGCCAGCAGCTCGCCCGGACTAGCAGCCTCCTACGAGCAGTACTTC. Based on the CDR3 plus reference TRBV5-4 and TRBJ2-7, the full variable domain is ETGVTQSPTHLIKTRGQQVTLRCSSQSGHNTVSWYQQALGQGPQFIFQYYREEENGRGNFPPRFSGLQFPNYSSELNVNALELDDSALYLCASSSPGLAASYEQYFGPGTRLTVT.

This chain connects TRBV6-4 to TRBJ1-3; 9 bases map to TRBD1. The CDR3 has 14 amino acids. V was clipped by 6 bases and J by 9 bases; unmatched bases: 9. CDR1 and CDR2 from the germline V gene are MRHNA and SNTAGT. DNA of the CDR3: TGTGCCAGCAGAACAAGGACAGGGGTACGCACCATATATTTT. Residues: CASRTRTGVRTIYF.

This chain links TRBV5-1 with TRBJ1-2, with 8 bases fitting TRBD1. This CDR3 region has 15 residues. The V gene's germline CDR1 is SGHRS and CDR2 YFSETQ. V lost 0 bases, J lost 2 bases, and 3 bases stayed unmatched. The CDR3 region is CASSLATGGNYGYTF. The CDR3, as DNA: TGCGCCAGCAGCTTGGCTACAGGGGGGAACTATGGCTACACCTTC.

CDR3 loop: CASSLGQGAVYEQFF. The CDR3, as DNA: TGCGCCAGCAGCCTTGGACAGGGGGCAGTGTATGAGCAGTTCTTC. The rearrangement uses TRBV5-1 and TRBJ2-1; 11 positions match TRBD1. This CDR3 has 15 amino acids. Germline CDR1 SGHRS, CDR2 YFSETQ. Germline trimming cut 4 bases from V and 8 bases from J; bases unmatched to any gene: 8.

This clone was detected once. The rearrangement links TRBV20-1 to TRBJ2-7, with 8 bases identical to TRBD1. This CDR3 is 16 amino acids long. The germline gives CDR1 DFQATT, CDR2 SNEGSKA (reference sequence). J lost 3 bases, V lost 3 bases, and 13 bases had no gene match. CDR3 sequence (DNA): TGCAGTGCTAGTTTGACAGGGGCCCCGAGGAGCTACGAGCAGTACTTC. It codes for CSASLTGAPRSYEQYF.

The chain uses TRBV7-2 and TRBJ2-1; tentatively, D is TRBD1 (6 bases). The CDR3 length is 12 residues. Germline CDR1 is SGHTA and CDR2 is FQGNSA. Between the trimmed V and J ends, which lost 5 bases and 9 bases, there was a span of 11 bases. The CDR3 DNA reads TGTGCCAGCAGCCCTCAGGGGCCTGAGCAGTTCTTC. This sequence encodes CASSPQGPEQFF.

The V gene is TRBV7-9, the J gene TRBJ2-7; 8 bases fit TRBD2. Germline CDR1 is SEHNR and CDR2 is FQNEAQ (reference sequence). This CDR3 contains 19 residues. Trimming removed 5 bases from V and 0 bases from J; junction bases left unmatched: 18. CDR3 loop: CASSHPGGGRGFSSYEQYF. CDR3 coding DNA: TGTGCCAGCAGCCACCCCGGGGGGGGGAGAGGGTTTAGCTCCTACGAGCAGTACTTC.

This clone has a single count. Here the CDR3 reads CATSDTRETNQPQHF. DNA for the CDR3: TGTGCCACCAGTGACACCAGGGAAACGAATCAGCCCCAGCATTTT. The rearrangement links TRBV24-1 to TRBJ1-5; tentatively, D is TRBD1 (5 bases). The germline V and J ends were trimmed by 4 bases and 4 bases, with 13 bases remaining between them. This CDR3 has 15 residues. In germline, CDR1 is KGHDR, CDR2 SFDVKD.

A word on this clone: It is unclear where the CDR3 begins or ends on the DNA, so no DNA is shown, and the CDR3 is as TCRdb lists it. This CDR3 is CASSRDRLFWQFF. The chain is built from TRBV5-8 and TRBJ2-1; TRBD1, as called in the table, went unchecked against the DNA. Germline CDR1 is SGHTS and CDR2 is YDEGEE. The CDR3 has 13 amino acids, counting both end residues.

The chain uses TRBV7-2 and TRBJ1-1; D is undetermined. This CDR3 is 11 amino acids long. The V gene's germline CDR1 is SGHTA and CDR2 FQGNSA. The V and J ends lost 2 bases and 10 bases respectively, with 8 bases between them. CDR3 in amino acids: CASSLLRVAFF. The CDR3, as DNA: TGTGCCAGCAGCTTATTGAGGGTAGCTTTCTTT.